This T cell receptor beta chain was captured by sequencing in a study of cytomegalovirus exposure and HLA in healthy donors (dated by TCRdb to the late 2010s). For context, the study as a whole: The roughly 670 repertoires of the first cohort and the approximately 130 validation repertoires were produced on the same platform, according to a later analysis. To predict cytomegalovirus infection status, the study brought together high-throughput TCR immunosequencing, statistical association of individual TCRs with disease status, and machine learning. Besides the first cohort of around 700 subjects, a separate validation cohort made up of 120 or so different subjects was used. The study aimed to test whether cataloging public T cell receptors could reveal signatures of past pathogen exposure. The paper as a whole reports these results and caveats: A later analysis had no HLA typing for the validation cohort, so co-occurrence there was scored across all 130 or so repertoires. A few of the identified cytomegalovirus-associated TCR beta chains were confirmed in vitro to be specific for cytomegalovirus antigens. In a later analysis, TCRs clustered in the first cohort were found to also tend to co-occur in the 120 or so validation repertoires, with around 94% of cluster scores above 0. Across donors, most TCR sequences were observed very rarely, whereas some public TCRs were present in many individuals. A total of roughly 160 TCR beta chains were listed by the study as associated with cytomegalovirus. According to the authors, the approach could potentially be generalized to other disease states and immunological phenotypes. The classifier was reported to diagnose cytomegalovirus status with high specificity and sensitivity in both the original cohort and the validation cohort.

From the cysteine through the phenylalanine, the CDR3 covers 14 amino acids. The entry retains the CDR3 DNA only, 42 bases that are in frame from base 1. Germline trimming amounts to 5 bases on V and 7 bases on J, with 10 as the count of junction bases outside the gene matches. Via the germline V gene (reference sequence), CDR1 is SGHNT and CDR2 YYREEE. In this sample, this clone turned up a few times. What antigen it recognizes has not been identified. Nothing much larger sits one base from this clone, and base qualities are not available. Donors formed part of the validation cohort, which comprised 120 subjects and was distinct from the first cohort of fewer than 750 subjects. Library creation used the immunoSEQ multiplex PCR assay. Per the authors' processing: A statistical classification framework was built for diagnosing cytomegalovirus status from the catalog of TCR beta chain sequences. Sourced from immuneACCESS, this table was stored by TCRdb with only in-frame sequences that have V and J called. A share of the clones is absent; for the studies checked, an unresolved V gene accounts for under half, and the remainder has no known explanation. The V and J calls and the clone size are those of that table, but D and trimming were determined from the DNA. The sample records roughly 56,000 clones, 85% to 95% of which are singletons. Together, the top ten hold 2% to 2.5% of the sample.

The sequenced sample was PBMCs. The TCR was taken from a man younger than 30 in good health and CMV-seronegative. The sequence joins TRBV5-4 to TRBJ2-7; TRBD1 matches 9 bases in the middle. CDR3 protein: CASSYGTGTGEQYF. Read as DNA, the sequence is TGTGCCAGCAGTTACGGGACAGGGACTGGGGAGCAGTACTTC.